The entry below gives a single TCR beta chain sequence along with its context. As yet, its antigen is unknown. This sample stems from a study of shared clonotypes between healthy human individuals. Study-wide points: Generation of non-shared clonotypes was less probable than generation of clonotypes shared by all four donors. Measured sharing among donors was expected to vary with sequencing depth.

CDR3 length: 14 residues. V trimming: 5 bases; J trimming: 4 bases; junction bases outside the gene matches: 8. Per the germline V gene, CDR1 is MNHNY and CDR2 is SVGAGI (reference sequence). Only in-frame clones appear in the TCRdb table, and some are missing; sequencing was by immunoSEQ multiplex PCR. The sample consists of approximately 810,000 clones, more than 85% of them appearing once. Terminally differentiated effector memory CD45RA+ cells were excluded from the naive CD8 cells, which were CD45RO-negative and positively selected for CCR7. The sequence came from a man aged 30-40 years in good health. Sample: naive CD8+ T cells sorted from blood. The V gene is TRBV6-6, the J gene TRBJ2-7; 7 bases agree with TRBD1. In nucleotides, the CDR3 is TGTGCCAGCAGTCCCTCCGACAGGGAATACGAGCAGTACTTC. It specifies CASSPSDREYEQYF.